This TCR beta chain was captured by sequencing in a study of blood T cell repertoires in COVID-19. Study details: There were acute and convalescent COVID-19 samples, and they came from the United States, Italy and Spain. The cDNA or gDNA used as material had been derived from T cells, B-cell-depleted T cells, or PBMCs.

TCRdb's table, derived via immunoSEQ multiplex PCR, lists solely in-frame clones and lacks some. The sample includes approximately 130,000 clones, 80% of them seen just once. The V end lost 3 bases, the J end lost 13 bases, and 15 bases lay between the germline ends. The CDR3 has 13 amino acids. The sample taken for sequencing was peripheral blood. The clonotype originates from a human donor in a cohort sampled during active COVID-19. This sequence joins TRBV12-3 or TRBV12-4 and TRBJ1-4; D unclear. CDR3 in DNA: TGTGCCAGCAGTTTTAGATCTTCGGTAGTACTGTTTTTT. Its protein product is CASSFRSSVVLFF.